Shown below are 9 T cell receptor beta chains from a single sample sequenced in a study of molecular identifiers for immune sequencing clone quantification. MiXCR, run by TCRdb on the PCR reads, gives a single entry per CDR3 protein. This sample has hundreds of thousands of distinct CDR3 sequences, with roughly 25% found just once. Sequencing was carried out using naive CD8+ T cells from blood, with Jurkat cell RNA spiked in. The subset here: FACS-sorted CD8+CD4-CCR7+CD45RA+ naive T cells. All receptors derive from a human donor in good health. Some libraries in this study had Jurkat cell RNA spiked in.

Concerning this clonotype itself: A much larger clonotype is one base distant, so this may be a read error. The chain links TRBV5-6 to TRBJ2-2; D not certain. This CDR3 contains 15 residues. Germline CDR1 reads SGHDT; CDR2 reads YYEEEE. CDR3 DNA: TGTGCCAGCAGTATCGACGGATCGAACACCGTGGAGCTGTTTTTT. It specifies CASSIDGSNTVELFF.

The rearrangement links TRBV4-1 to TRBJ2-1, with D perhaps TRBD2 (5 bases). The CDR3 sequence is 16 residues long. Germline CDR1 reads MGHRA; CDR2 reads YSYEKL. With 4 bases removed from V and 3 bases from J, the gap between germline ends came to 16 bases. The CDR3 reads CASSPSRARGYNEQFF. Written as DNA, the CDR3 is TGCGCCAGCAGCCCTTCCCGGGCCCGGGGCTACAATGAGCAGTTCTTC.

This clonotype was seen many times. The rearrangement joins TRBV4-1 to TRBJ1-1; D gene uncertain. Trimming removed 0 bases at V and 3 bases at J, with 11 bases between. Germline-derived CDR1 and CDR2 are MGHRA and YSYEKL. The CDR3 spans 15 residues. The chain's CDR3 is CASSQDGVDDTEAFF. The CDR3, as DNA: TGCGCCAGCAGCCAAGATGGGGTAGACGACACTGAAGCTTTCTTT.

The chain recombines TRBV27 with TRBJ2-7; D might be TRBD1 (5 bases). The CDR3 is 14 residues long. Germline values: CDR1 MNHEY, CDR2 SMNVEV (reference sequence). V was trimmed by 6 bases and J by 0 bases, leaving 12 bases between them. This CDR3 is CASRTVRSSYEQYF. CDR3 nucleotide sequence: TGTGCCAGCAGGACAGTGAGGAGCTCCTACGAGCAGTACTTC.

This chain connects TRBV10-3 to TRBJ2-5; tentative D call: TRBD1 (7 bases). The germline V gene has CDR1 ENHRY and CDR2 SYGVKD. Trimming removed 6 bases from V and 5 bases from J, with 19 bases in between. This CDR3 region has 15 residues. The CDR3 DNA reads as TGTGCCATCAGGCCGGAGGACAGGAGGGTTGAGACCCAGTACTTC. It encodes CAIRPEDRRVETQYF.

V usage is TRBV13 and J usage is TRBJ1-2; D perhaps matches TRBD1 (6 bases). Germline V gene lookup returns CDR1 PRHDT and CDR2 FYEKMQ (reference sequence). Trimming removed 6 bases at V and 7 bases at J, with 15 bases between. The CDR3 is 13 residues long. DNA for the CDR3: TGTGCCAGCAGAGGTTCCGACAGGCCTGGCTACACCTTC. Encoded protein: CASRGSDRPGYTF.

CDR3 sequence reads: CASSLYEIYGYTF. For the CDR3, the DNA is TGTGCCAGCAGCTTATACGAGATCTATGGCTACACCTTC. The V gene is TRBV7-9, the J gene TRBJ1-2; D remains unclear. The CDR3 spans 13 residues. Trimming took off 2 bases at V and 4 bases at J, with 8 bases between the two ends. Germline assignment: CDR1 SEHNR and CDR2 FQNEAQ (reference sequence).

This clonotype was observed a handful of times. V gene TRBV4-1 combines with J gene TRBJ2-4; D is unclear. Trimming removed 2 bases from V and 2 bases from J, with 13 bases in between. Germline V gene sequence: CDR1 MGHRA, CDR2 YSYEKL. The CDR3 is 16 amino acids. CDR3 sequence: CASSQPRAQSKNIQYF. For the CDR3, the DNA is TGCGCCAGCAGCCAACCCCGGGCCCAATCCAAAAACATTCAGTACTTC.

As for this clonotype: This could be a read error, since a much larger clone is one nucleotide away. The J gene is TRBJ2-7, the V gene TRBV30; D call uncertain. This CDR3 has 16 amino acids. The ends were cut back, 5 bases at V and 3 bases at J, with 23 bases in the middle. The germline V gene has CDR1 GTSNPN and CDR2 SVGIG (reference sequence). The CDR3: CAWGDPLRPGRYEQYF. Written as DNA, the CDR3 is TGTGCCTGGGGTGACCCTCTCCGACCGGGCCGCTACGAGCAGTACTTC.